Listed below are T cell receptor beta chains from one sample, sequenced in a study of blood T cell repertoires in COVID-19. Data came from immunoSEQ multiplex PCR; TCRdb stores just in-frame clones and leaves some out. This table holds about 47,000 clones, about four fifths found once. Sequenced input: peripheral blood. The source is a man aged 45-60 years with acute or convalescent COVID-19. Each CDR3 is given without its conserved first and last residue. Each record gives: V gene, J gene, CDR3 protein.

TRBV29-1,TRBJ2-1,ALGGVAGGPGNEQF
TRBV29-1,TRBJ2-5,SVVVPSGRRETQY
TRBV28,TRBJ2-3,ASSLSAGVTDTQY
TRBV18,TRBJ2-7,ASSPLDTAREQY
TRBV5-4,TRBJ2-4,ASSWDRGGSKNIQY
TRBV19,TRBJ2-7,ASSPGRRSYEQY
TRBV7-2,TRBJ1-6,ASSLGGGKHSPLH
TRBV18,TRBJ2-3,ASSPDSQGVAQY
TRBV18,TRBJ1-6,ASSPQGTGQGASSPLH
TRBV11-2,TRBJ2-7,ASSSGQARPYEQY
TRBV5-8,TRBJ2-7,ASSLWESDEQY
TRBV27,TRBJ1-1,ASSPLERVNTEAF
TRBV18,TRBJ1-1,ASSPPGHSMAF
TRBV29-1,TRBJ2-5,SAGPGQGVQETQY
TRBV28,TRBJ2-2,ASSSSGEGLGELF
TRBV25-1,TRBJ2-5,ASSEYIGGGGTQY